The source of this T cell receptor (beta chain) is a study of neurological immune-mediated disorders. Regarding the study as a whole: The absence of shared CDR3 amino acid sequences among expanded clones across subjects suggests private repertoires in all groups. One related-CDR3 cluster, which may be a signature, held the repertoires of 18 of 34 multiple sclerosis patients after phylogenetic grouping. TCR clonal expansion peaked in HTLV-1-associated myelopathy patients and was lowest in multiple sclerosis patients.

This clonotype was recorded many times. Its cognate antigen is unknown. TCRdb used MiXCR to reprocess the 5' RACE reads, holding one entry per CDR3 protein. The repertoire holds about 120,000 distinct CDR3 sequences, with about 3.4% as singletons. The clonotype was recovered from a woman aged 25 to 39 with multiple sclerosis. Sequenced: PBMCs.

CDR3 region: CAISQLRGQSETQYF. The CDR3 region has the DNA TGTGCCATCAGTCAACTCAGGGGGCAGTCCGAGACCCAGTACTTC. This chain links TRBV10-3 with TRBJ2-5; 8 nucleotides agree with TRBD1. The V gene's germline CDR1 is ENHRY and CDR2 SYGVKD. The CDR3 is 15 amino acids. V lost 5 bases and J lost 5; bases outside the gene matches: 10.